The present TCR beta chain was sequenced within a study of T cell responses to AZD1222 COVID-19 vaccine (dated by TCRdb to the early 2020s). Context from the whole study: TCR sequencing covered more than 230 trial participants: 207 given two doses of AZD1222 and around 26 given two doses of MenACWY control vaccine. Trial participants were enrolled by age into subgroups of 18-55, 56-69 and 70-plus years, and around 140, 26 and 57 TCR-sequenced participants, respectively, were included in these subgroups. What the work shows at the level of the full study, not this receptor alone: Nearly half of unique spike-specific TCRs reportedly recognized epitopes outside regions mutated in the B.1.351 and B.1.1.7 variants. A significant rise in spike-specific TCR breadth and depth was observed after two AZD1222 doses relative to day 0 and relative to MenACWY recipients. Because no day 14 peak-response samples were available, the repertoires could be characterized only after the peak T cell response. The 56-69-year group was small, and its depth increase did not reach significance, likely because of low power. Conclusions about previously exposed vaccinees were limited because only six AZD1222 recipients were SARS-CoV-2 seropositive at baseline. Vaccine-associated CD4 TCRs spanned the whole spike protein, with dominant responses in regions 160-218 and 743-854. Participants were mostly white British, with more females than males. The authors suggested clonal diversity may have been underestimated.

The CDR3 regions of human TCRbeta chains were analyzed by immunosequencing. The authors' analysis ran thus. TCRs in the repertoires were compared against a reference library of SARS-CoV-2-specific TCRs that had been generated with the MIRA antigen-specificity platform. Breadth meant the fraction of unique TCRs that were SARS-CoV-2-associated, whereas depth meant the fraction of total T cells that were SARS-CoV-2-associated. Using the MIRA data, each spike-specific TCR was assigned both to the spike region to which the TCR was reactive and to a CD4 or CD8 class. Log10-transformed breadth and depth values were compared by one-way ANOVA with Sidak's multiple comparisons tests. Here the immuneACCESS table is served through TCRdb, limited to in-frame sequences with V and J called. Missing clones are a known gap in these copies; in checked studies unresolved V genes cover under half, and the rest lacks a known reason. The V and J calls and the clone size are those of that table, but D and trimming were determined from the DNA. The sample table records some 95,000 clones; roughly 89% of these occur just once. The ten largest clones add up to approximately 3% of the sample.

Reading from cysteine to phenylalanine, the CDR3 counts 13 amino acids. CDR3 DNA is the only sequence kept; it has 39 bases, read in frame from the first base. V is pared back by 6 bases and J by 7 bases, with 13 bases lying between the germline termini. Details on this clone: Its antigen is currently not known. No base qualities exist here, and no much larger clone lies one base off it.

Taken with the paper, the label for time point translates to: baseline before first vaccination. The sample's treatment or condition, from its label and the paper: meningococcal conjugate vaccine given as trial control. Samples from vaccinated people were obtained from the UK trials COV001 and COV002, which included a single-blind randomized controlled phase 2/3 trial of AZD1222 (ChAdOx1 nCoV-19) in healthy adults. For TCRbeta chain sequencing, PBMC samples were collected from trial participants at day 0 and at day 28 after the second dose. The sample consisted of peripheral blood, taken on day 0 of MenACWY control vaccination. This clonotype was obtained from an adult in good health. The chain links TRBV12-3 or TRBV12-4 with TRBJ1-5, with TRBD1 tentatively as D gene (5 bases match). CDR3 sequence: CASRQWGNQPQHF. Read as DNA, the sequence is TGTGCCAGCAGGCAGTGGGGGAACCAGCCCCAGCATTTT.